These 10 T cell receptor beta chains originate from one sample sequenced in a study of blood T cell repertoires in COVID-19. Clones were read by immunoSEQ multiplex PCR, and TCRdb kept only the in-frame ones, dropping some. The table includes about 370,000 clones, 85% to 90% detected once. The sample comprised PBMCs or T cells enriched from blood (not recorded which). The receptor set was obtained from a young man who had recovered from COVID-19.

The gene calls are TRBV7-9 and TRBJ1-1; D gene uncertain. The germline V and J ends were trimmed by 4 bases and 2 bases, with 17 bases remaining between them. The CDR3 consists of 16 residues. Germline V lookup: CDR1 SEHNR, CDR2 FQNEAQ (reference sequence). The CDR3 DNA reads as TGTGCCAGCAGCTCACCCCCGGGAAACATCAACACTGAAGCTTTCTTT. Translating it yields CASSSPPGNINTEAFF.

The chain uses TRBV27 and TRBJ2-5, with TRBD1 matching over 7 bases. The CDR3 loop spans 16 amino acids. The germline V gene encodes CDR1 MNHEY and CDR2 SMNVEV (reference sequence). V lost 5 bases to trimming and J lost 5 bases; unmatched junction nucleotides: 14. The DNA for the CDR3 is TGTGCCAGCAGTCTGAGTATCAAGGGGGCGCGGGAGACCCAGTACTTC. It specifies CASSLSIKGARETQYF.

The CDR3 DNA is TGTGCCAGCAGCCCTCGGACAGGTCACAATGAGCAGTTCTTC. Its protein is CASSPRTGHNEQFF. The rearrangement joins TRBV14 to TRBJ2-1; TRBD1 agrees at 7 bases. CDR1 SGHDN and CDR2 FVKESK come from the germline V gene. The CDR3 extends over 14 amino acids. V gave up 4 bases and J gave up 5 bases; unmatched junction bases: 5.

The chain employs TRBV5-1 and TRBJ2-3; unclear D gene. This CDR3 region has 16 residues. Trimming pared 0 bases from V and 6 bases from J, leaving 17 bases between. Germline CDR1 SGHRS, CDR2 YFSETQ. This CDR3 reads CASSLASPLSPDTQYF. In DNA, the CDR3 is TGCGCCAGCAGCTTGGCGTCCCCCCTAAGTCCGGATACGCAGTATTTT.

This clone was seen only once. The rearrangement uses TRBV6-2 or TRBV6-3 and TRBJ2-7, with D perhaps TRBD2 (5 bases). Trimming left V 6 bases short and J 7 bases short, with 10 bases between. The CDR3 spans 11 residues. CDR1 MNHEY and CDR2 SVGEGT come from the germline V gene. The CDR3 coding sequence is TGTGCCAGCAGCCGTCAGCGGGAGCAGTACTTC. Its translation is CASSRQREQYF.

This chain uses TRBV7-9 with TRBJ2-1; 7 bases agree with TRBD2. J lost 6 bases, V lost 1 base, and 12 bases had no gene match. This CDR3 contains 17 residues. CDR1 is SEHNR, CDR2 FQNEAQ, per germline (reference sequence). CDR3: CASSLGSVAGLFNEQFF. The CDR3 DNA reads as TGTGCCAGCAGCTTAGGCTCTGTAGCGGGCCTTTTCAATGAGCAGTTCTTC.

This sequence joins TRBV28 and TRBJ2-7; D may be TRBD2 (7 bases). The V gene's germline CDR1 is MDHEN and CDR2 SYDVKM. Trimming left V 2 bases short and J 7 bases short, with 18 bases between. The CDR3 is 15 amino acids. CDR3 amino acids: CASSLGAAGAREQYF. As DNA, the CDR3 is TGTGCCAGCAGTTTAGGAGCGGCGGGGGCGAGGGAGCAGTACTTC.

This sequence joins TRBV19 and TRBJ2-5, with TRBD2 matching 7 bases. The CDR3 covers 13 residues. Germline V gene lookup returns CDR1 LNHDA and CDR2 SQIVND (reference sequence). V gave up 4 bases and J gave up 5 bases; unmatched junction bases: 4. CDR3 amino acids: CASSTGGLETQYF. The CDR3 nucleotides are TGTGCCAGTAGTACGGGGGGTCTGGAGACCCAGTACTTC.

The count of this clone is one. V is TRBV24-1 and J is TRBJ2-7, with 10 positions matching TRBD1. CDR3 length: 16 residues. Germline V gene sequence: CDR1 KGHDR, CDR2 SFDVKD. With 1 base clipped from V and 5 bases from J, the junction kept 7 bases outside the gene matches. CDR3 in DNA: TGTGCCACCAGTGATTTCAGGGACAGGGGCGGCAACGAGCAGTACTTC. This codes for CATSDFRDRGGNEQYF.

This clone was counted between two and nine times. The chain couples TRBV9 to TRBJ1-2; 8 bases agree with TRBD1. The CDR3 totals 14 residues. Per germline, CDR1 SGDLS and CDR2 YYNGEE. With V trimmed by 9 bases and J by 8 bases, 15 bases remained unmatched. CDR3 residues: CATRQGRISRGYTF. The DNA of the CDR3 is TGTGCCACGCGACAGGGGAGGATTTCGAGGGGCTACACCTTC. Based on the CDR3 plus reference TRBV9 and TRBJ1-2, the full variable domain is DSGVTQTPKHLITATGQRVTLRCSPRSGDLSVYWYQQSLDQGLQFLIQYYNGEERAKGNILERFSAQQFPDLHSELNLSSLELGDSALYFCATRQGRISRGYTFGSGTRLTVV.